This T cell receptor beta chain was retrieved from a study of T cell changes during pregnancy in multiple sclerosis. Data came from immunoSEQ multiplex PCR; TCRdb stores just in-frame clones and leaves some out. The table shows 30,000 to 45,000 clones, with more than 90% occurring only once. The germline V gene encodes CDR1 SGHNT and CDR2 YYREEE (reference sequence). Trimming at V came to 2 bases and at J to 3 bases, leaving 6 bases not matched to a gene. This CDR3 region has 15 residues. This chain connects TRBV5-4 to TRBJ2-5, with 8 bases aligning to TRBD2. The specimen comprised peripheral blood, sampled before pregnancy. The clonotype was recovered from a female donor with multiple sclerosis, enrolled in a pregnancy study. The chain's CDR3 is CASSFGGGLKETQYF. CDR3 DNA sequence: TGTGCCAGCAGCTTCGGGGGGGGGTTAAAAGAGACCCAGTACTTC.